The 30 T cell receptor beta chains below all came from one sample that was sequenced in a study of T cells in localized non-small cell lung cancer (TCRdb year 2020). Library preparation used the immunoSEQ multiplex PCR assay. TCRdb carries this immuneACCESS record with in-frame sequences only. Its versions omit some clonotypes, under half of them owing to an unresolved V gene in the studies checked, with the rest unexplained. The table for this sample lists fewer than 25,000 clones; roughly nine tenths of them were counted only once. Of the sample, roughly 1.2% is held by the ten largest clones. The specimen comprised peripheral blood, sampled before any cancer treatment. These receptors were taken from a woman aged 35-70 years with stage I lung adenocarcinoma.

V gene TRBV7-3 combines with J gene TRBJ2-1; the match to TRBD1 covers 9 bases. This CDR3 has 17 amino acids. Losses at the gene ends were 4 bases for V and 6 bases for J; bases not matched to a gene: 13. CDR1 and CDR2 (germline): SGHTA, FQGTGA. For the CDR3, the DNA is TGTGCCAGCAGCTCTTTGACAGGGGGGACACCCCGCAATGAGCAGTTCTTC. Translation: CASSSLTGGTPRNEQFF.

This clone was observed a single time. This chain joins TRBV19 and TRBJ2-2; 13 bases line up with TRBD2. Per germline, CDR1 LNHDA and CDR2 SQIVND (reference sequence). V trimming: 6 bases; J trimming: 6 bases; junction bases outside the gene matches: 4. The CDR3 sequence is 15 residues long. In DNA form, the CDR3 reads TGTGCCAGTAGGGGACTAGCGGGGCGCGCCGGGGAGCTGTTTTTT. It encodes CASRGLAGRAGELFF.

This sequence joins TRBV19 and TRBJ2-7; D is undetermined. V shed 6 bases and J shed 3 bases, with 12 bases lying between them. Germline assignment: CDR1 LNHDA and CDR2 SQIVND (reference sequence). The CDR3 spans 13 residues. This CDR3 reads CASSPGRNYEQYF. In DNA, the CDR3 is TGTGCCAGTAGCCCGGGCCGCAACTACGAGCAGTACTTC.

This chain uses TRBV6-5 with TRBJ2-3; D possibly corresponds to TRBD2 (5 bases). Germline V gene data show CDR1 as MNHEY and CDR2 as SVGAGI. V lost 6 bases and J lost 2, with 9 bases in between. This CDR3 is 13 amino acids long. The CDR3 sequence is CASSSGNTDTQYF. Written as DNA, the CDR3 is TGTGCCAGCAGCTCGGGGAACACAGATACGCAGTATTTT.

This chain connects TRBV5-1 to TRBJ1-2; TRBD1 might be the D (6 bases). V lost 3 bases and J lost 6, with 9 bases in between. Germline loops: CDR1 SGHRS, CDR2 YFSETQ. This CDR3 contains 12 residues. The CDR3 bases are TGCGCCAGCAGCTGGAACAGGGATGGCTACACCTTC. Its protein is CASSWNRDGYTF.

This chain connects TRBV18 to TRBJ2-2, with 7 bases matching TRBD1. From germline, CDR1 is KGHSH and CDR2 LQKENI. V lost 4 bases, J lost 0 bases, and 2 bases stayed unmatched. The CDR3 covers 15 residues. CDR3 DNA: TGTGCCAGCTCACTCGGGACAGCGAACACCGGGGAGCTGTTTTTT. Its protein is CASSLGTANTGELFF.

CDR3 in amino acids: CASSRPGQYNEKLFF. The CDR3 nucleotides are TGTGCCAGCAGTAGACCGGGACAGTATAATGAAAAACTGTTTTTT. The V and J genes are TRBV6-6 and TRBJ1-4; 7 bases match TRBD1. CDR1 is MNHNY, CDR2 SVGAGI, per germline (reference sequence). The CDR3 is made up of 15 amino acids. Losses at the gene ends were 5 bases for V and 4 bases for J; bases not matched to a gene: 7.

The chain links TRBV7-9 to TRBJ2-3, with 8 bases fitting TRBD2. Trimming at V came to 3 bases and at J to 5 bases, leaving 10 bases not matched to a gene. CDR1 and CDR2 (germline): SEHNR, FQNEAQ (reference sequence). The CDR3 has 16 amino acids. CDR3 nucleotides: TGTGCCAGCAGCTTCGGAATCGGGGGGGCTGGAGATACGCAGTATTTT. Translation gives CASSFGIGGAGDTQYF.

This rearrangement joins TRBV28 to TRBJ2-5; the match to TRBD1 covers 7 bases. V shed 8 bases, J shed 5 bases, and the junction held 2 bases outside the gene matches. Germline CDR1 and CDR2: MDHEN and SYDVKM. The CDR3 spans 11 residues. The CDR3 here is CASQGVETQYF. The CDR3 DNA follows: TGTGCCAGCCAGGGGGTGGAGACCCAGTACTTC.

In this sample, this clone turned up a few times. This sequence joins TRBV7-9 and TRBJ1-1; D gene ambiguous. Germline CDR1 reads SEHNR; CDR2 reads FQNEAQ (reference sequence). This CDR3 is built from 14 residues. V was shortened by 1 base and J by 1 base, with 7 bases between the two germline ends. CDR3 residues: CASSLGSWNTEAFF. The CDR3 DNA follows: TGTGCCAGCAGCTTAGGGTCCTGGAACACTGAAGCTTTCTTT.

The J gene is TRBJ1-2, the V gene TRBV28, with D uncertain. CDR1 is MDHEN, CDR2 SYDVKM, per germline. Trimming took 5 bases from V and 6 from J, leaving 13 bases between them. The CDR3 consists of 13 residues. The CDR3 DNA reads TGTGCCAGCAGTGCCGGGCTGAACCATGGCTACACCTTC. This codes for CASSAGLNHGYTF.

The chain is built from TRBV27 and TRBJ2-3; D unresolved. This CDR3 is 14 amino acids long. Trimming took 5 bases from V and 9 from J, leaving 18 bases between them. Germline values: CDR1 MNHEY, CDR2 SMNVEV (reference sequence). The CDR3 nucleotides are TGTGCCAGCAGTCCATCACGGCTCGTACCAACGCAGTATTTT. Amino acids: CASSPSRLVPTQYF.

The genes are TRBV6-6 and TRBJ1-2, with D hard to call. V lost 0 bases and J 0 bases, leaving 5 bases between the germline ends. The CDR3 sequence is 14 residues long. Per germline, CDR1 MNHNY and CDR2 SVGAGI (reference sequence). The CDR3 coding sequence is TGTGCCAGCAGTTACTCGATAACTAACTATGGCTACACCTTC. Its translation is CASSYSITNYGYTF.

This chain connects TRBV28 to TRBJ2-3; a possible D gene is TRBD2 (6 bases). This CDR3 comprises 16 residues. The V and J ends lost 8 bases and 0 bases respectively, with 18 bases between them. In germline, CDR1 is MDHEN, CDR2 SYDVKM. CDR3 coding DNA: TGTGCCAGCGTAGCGGCACCCGGTCCCAGCACAGATACGCAGTATTTT. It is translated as CASVAAPGPSTDTQYF.

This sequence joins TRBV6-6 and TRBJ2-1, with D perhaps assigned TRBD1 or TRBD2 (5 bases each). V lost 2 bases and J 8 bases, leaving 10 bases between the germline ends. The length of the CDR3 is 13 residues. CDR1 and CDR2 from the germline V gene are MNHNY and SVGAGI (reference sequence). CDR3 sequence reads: CASSYSRDDEQFF. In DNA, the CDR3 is TGTGCCAGCAGTTACAGCCGGGACGATGAGCAGTTCTTC.

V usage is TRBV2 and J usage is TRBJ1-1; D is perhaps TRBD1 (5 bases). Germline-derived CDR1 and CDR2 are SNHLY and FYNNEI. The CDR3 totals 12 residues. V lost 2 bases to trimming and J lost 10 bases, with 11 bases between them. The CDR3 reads CASSEMRDRAFF. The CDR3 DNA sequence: TGTGCCAGCAGTGAAATGAGGGACCGAGCTTTCTTT.

The DNA of the CDR3 is TGTGCCAGCAGTCCCCCGCCTGAAGCTTTCTTT. This sequence encodes CASSPPPEAFF. The rearrangement joins TRBV2 to TRBJ1-1; D not certain. The CDR3 contains 11 residues. The germline V gene encodes CDR1 SNHLY and CDR2 FYNNEI. Deletions cut 5 bases from V and 6 bases from J, with 7 bases between.

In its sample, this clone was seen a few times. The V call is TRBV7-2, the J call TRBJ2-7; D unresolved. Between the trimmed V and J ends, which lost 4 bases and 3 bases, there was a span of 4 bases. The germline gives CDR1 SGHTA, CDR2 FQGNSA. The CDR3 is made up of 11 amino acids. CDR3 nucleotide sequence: TGTGCCAGCAGCTCGGACTACGAGCAGTACTTC. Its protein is CASSSDYEQYF.

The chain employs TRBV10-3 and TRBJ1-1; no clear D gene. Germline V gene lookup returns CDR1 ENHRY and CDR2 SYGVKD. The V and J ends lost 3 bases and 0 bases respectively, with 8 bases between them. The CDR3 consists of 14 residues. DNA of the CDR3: TGTGCCATCAGTGAAGGGCAGATGAACACTGAAGCTTTCTTT. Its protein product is CAISEGQMNTEAFF.

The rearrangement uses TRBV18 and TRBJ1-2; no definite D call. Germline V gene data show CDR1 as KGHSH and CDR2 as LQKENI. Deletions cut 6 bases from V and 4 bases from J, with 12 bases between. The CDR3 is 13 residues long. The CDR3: CASSGLSAYGYTF. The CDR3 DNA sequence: TGTGCCAGCTCCGGACTATCCGCCTATGGCTACACCTTC.

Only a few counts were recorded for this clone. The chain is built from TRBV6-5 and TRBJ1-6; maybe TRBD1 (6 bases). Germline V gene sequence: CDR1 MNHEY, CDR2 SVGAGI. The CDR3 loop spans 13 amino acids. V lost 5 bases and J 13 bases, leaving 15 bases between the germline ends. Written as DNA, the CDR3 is TGTGCCAGCAGTAGGACAGTACAGGTTCCCCTCCACTTT. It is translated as CASSRTVQVPLHF.

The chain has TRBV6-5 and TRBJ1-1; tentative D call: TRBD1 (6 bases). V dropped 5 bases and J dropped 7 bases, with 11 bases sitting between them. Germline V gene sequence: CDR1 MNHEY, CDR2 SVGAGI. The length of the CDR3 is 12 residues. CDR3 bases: TGTGCCAGCAGTGGAGGGGGAATTGAAGCTTTCTTT. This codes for CASSGGGIEAFF.

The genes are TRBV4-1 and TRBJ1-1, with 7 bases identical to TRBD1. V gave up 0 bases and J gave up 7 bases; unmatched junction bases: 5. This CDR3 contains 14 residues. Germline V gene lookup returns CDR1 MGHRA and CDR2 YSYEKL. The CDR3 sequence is CASSQETGADEAFF. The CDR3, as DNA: TGCGCCAGCAGCCAAGAAACAGGGGCTGATGAAGCTTTCTTT.

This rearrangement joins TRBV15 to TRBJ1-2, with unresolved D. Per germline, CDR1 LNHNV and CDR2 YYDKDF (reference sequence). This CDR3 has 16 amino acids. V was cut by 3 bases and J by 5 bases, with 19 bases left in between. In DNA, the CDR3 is TGTGCCACCAGCAGTCGGTTACGGGCGGCCCATTATGGCTACACCTTC. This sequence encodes CATSSRLRAAHYGYTF. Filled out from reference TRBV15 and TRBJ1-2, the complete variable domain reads DAMVIQNPRYQVTQFGKPVTLSCSQTLNHNVMYWYQQKSSQAPKLLFHYYDKDFNNEADTPDNFQSRRPNTSFCFLDIRSPGLGDTAMYLCATSSRLRAAHYGYTFGSGTRLTVV.

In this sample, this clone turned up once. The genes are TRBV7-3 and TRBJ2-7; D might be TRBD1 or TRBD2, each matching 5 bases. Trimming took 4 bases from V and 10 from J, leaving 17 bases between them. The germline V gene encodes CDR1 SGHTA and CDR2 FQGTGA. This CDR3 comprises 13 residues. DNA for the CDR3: TGTGCCAGCAGCTCGGGACCGAGTACGGATCAGTACTTC. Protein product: CASSSGPSTDQYF.

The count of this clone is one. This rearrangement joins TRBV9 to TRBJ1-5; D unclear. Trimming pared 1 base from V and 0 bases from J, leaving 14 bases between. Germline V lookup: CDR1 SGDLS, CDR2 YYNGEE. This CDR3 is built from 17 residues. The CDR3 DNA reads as TGTGCCAGCAGCGTAATACGTCGGAAGCCTAGCAATCAGCCCCAGCATTTT. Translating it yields CASSVIRRKPSNQPQHF.

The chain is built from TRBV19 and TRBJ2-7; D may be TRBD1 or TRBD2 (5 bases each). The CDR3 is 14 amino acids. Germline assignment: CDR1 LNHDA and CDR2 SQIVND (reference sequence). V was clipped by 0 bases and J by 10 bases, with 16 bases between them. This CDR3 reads CASSIDFGDQPQYF. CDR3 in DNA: TGTGCCAGTAGTATAGATTTTGGGGACCAACCCCAGTACTTC. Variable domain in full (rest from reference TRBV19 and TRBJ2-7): DGGITQSPKYLFRKEGQNVTLSCEQNLNHDAMYWYRQDPGQGLRLIYYSQIVNDFQKGDIAEGYSVSREKKESFPLTVTSAQKNPTAFYLCASSIDFGDQPQYFGPGTRLTVT.

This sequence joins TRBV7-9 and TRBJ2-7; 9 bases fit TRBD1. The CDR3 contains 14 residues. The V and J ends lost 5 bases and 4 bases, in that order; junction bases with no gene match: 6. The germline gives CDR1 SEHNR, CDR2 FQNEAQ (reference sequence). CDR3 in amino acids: CASSKQGAVYEQYF. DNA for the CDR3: TGTGCCAGCAGCAAACAGGGGGCTGTATACGAGCAGTACTTC.

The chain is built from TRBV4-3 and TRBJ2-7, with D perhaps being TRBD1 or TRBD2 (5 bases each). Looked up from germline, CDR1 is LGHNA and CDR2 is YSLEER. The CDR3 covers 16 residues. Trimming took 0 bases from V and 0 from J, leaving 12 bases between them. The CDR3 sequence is CASSQDLGTGSYEQYF. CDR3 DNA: TGCGCCAGCAGCCAAGATTTAGGGACGGGCTCCTACGAGCAGTACTTC.

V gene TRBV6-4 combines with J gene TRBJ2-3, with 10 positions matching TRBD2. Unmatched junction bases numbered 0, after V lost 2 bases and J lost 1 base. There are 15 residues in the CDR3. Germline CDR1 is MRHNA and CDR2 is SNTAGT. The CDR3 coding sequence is TGTGCCAGCAGTGACGGGACTAGCGGCACAGATACGCAGTATTTT. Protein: CASSDGTSGTDTQYF.